The rows below give T cell receptor beta chains drawn from one sample of a study of response to subunit inactivated influenza vaccine. TCRdb re-analysed the RT-PCR reads in MiXCR, keeping a single row per CDR3 protein. The sample yields fewer than 700,000 distinct CDR3 sequences, roughly 13% seen once. The sample consisted of PBMCs from blood, taken about 40 days after vaccination. These receptor sequences come from a middle-aged man who received an inactivated influenza vaccine. Each CDR3 is given with its conserved first and last residue. D genes are given only for firm matches. Clone size is shown for a subset of rows, as once, few, many or a class of expanded clone.

>few|TRBV7-9|TRBJ2-3|TRBD1
TGTGCCAGCACCAACAGGGGAATCGCAGATACGCAGTATTTT
CASTNRGIADTQYF
>.|TRBV20-1|TRBJ2-7|.
TGCAGTGCTGGCGTTTCCGGGACTGGGGGGCACGAGCAGTACTTC
CSAGVSGTGGHEQYF
>few|TRBV10-3|TRBJ2-1|TRBD2
TGTGCCATCAGTGAGTCGACTCGGGCTAGCGGGAGTCAGAATGAGCAGTTCTTC
CAISESTRASGSQNEQFF
>many|TRBV12-3/TRBV12-4|TRBJ2-1|.
TGTGCCAGCAGGCCGACAGGCTCGTACAATGAGCAGTTCTTC
CASRPTGSYNEQFF
>few|TRBV28|TRBJ1-5|.
TGTGCCAGTCAGTACAGCGGGGATCAGCCCCAGCATTTT
CASQYSGDQPQHF
>few|TRBV5-4|TRBJ2-3|TRBD2
TGTGCCAGCAGCTTGGTAGCGGGATACACAGATACGCAGTATTTT
CASSLVAGYTDTQYF
>.|TRBV7-2|TRBJ1-2|.
TGTGCCAGCAGCCAAGGGACGGGCGCTGTGGGCTACACCTTC
CASSQGTGAVGYTF
>few|TRBV7-2|TRBJ1-2|TRBD1
TGTGCCAGCAGCCTCGGACAGGGCCTCTATGGCTACACCTTC
CASSLGQGLYGYTF
>.|TRBV5-1|TRBJ1-2|TRBD1
TGCGCCAGCGGACCCCCAGGGGGCTATGGCTACACCTTC
CASGPPGGYGYTF
>.|TRBV4-2|TRBJ2-3|TRBD2
TGTGCCAGCAGCCAAGTCGCCCCAACCGGGACTAGCGGGGGGCCTAGCACAGATACGCAGTATTTT
CASSQVAPTGTSGGPSTDTQYF
>few|TRBV28|TRBJ1-5|.
TGTGCCAGCAGTTTTCGGAATCAGCCCCAGCATTTT
CASSFRNQPQHF
>many|TRBV12-3/TRBV12-4|TRBJ2-5|.
TGTGCCAGCAGTCCCACGGGGGGCGGACAAGAGACCCAGTACTTC
CASSPTGGGQETQYF
>.|TRBV4-2|TRBJ2-1|TRBD1
TGTGCCAGCAGCCAAGAATTGACAGGGGGCCATGAGCAGTTCTTC
CASSQELTGGHEQFF
>few|TRBV7-2|TRBJ2-5|.
TGTGCCAGCAGCTTAGCGGTTTGGAAGGAAGAGACCCAGTACTTC
CASSLAVWKEETQYF
>.|TRBV7-2|TRBJ2-6|.
TGTGCCAGCAGCACCCGGGGGGCCAACGTCCTGACTTTC
CASSTRGANVLTF
>few|TRBV10-3|TRBJ1-2|.
TGTGCCATCAGTGATGAGGGCTTGAATGCCTATGGCTACACCTTC
CAISDEGLNAYGYTF
>.|TRBV7-9|TRBJ2-1|TRBD1
TGTGCCAGCAGCTTAGCCCCCCCCAGGGGGCAGGGCAATGAGCAGTTCTTC
CASSLAPPRGQGNEQFF
>.|TRBV29-1|TRBJ2-1|.
TGCAGCGTTGGCGTCTGGTCACAGAGAATCAACTCCTACAATGAGCAGTTCTTC
CSVGVWSQRINSYNEQFF
>few|TRBV7-9|TRBJ2-1|.
TGTGCCAGCAGCTTTAAGCTTGATGAGCAGTTCTTC
CASSFKLDEQFF
>few|TRBV11-1|TRBJ2-7|TRBD2
TGTGCCAGCAGCTTGACTAGCGGGAGGACAAAAAGCTCCTACGAGCAGTACTTC
CASSLTSGRTKSSYEQYF
>.|TRBV5-4|TRBJ1-1|.
TGTGCCAGCAGCCGGACACCTCCTAAGAAGAACACTGAAGCTTTCTTT
CASSRTPPKKNTEAFF
>.|TRBV18|TRBJ2-1|.
TGTGCCAGCTCACCATTTGCCGGGACGGAAAACGCAGAGCAGTTCTTC
CASSPFAGTENAEQFF
>few|TRBV7-8|TRBJ2-5|.
TGTGCCAGCAGCCCTCTTACGGGTCAAGAGACCCAGTACTTC
CASSPLTGQETQYF
>.|TRBV4-3|TRBJ1-6|.
TGCGCCAGCAGCCAAGAAAGGAACCGTTCACCCCTCCACTTT
CASSQERNRSPLHF
>many|TRBV6-1|TRBJ2-3|.
TGTGCCAGCAGGGACAGGCGGGGGCGGGGAGATACGCAGTATTTT
CASRDRRGRGDTQYF
>.|TRBV11-2|TRBJ2-2|.
TGTGCCAGCAGCTTAGGATTGTTCGGGAGTCGACTGAACACCGGGGAGCTGTTTTTT
CASSLGLFGSRLNTGELFF
>many|TRBV12-3/TRBV12-4|TRBJ1-3|.
TGTGCCAGCAGCCTCAACGGGGGAAACACCATATATTTT
CASSLNGGNTIYF
>.|TRBV20-1|TRBJ2-6|TRBD1
TGCAGTGCTAGACCTCCCCCGGGACAGGGCCCTGGGGCCAACGTCCTGACTTTC
CSARPPPGQGPGANVLTF
>.|TRBV13|TRBJ2-3|TRBD2
TGTGCCAGCAGCTCATTCGCCGGACTAGCGGCTAGCACAGATACGCAGTATTTT
CASSSFAGLAASTDTQYF
>.|TRBV7-6|TRBJ1-4|TRBD1
TGTGCCAGCAGCTCACCCGGGACAGGGCTCGCAAAACTGTTTTTT
CASSSPGTGLAKLFF
>few|TRBV11-1|TRBJ2-3|.
TGTGCCAGCAGCTTAACCCTTACCTTCACAGATACGCAGTATTTT
CASSLTLTFTDTQYF
>few|TRBV7-2|TRBJ2-7|.
TGTGCCAGCAGCCCCCAACGGAGGTACGAGCAGTACTTC
CASSPQRRYEQYF
>.|TRBV7-2|TRBJ1-2|.
TGTGCCAGCAGCCAAAGCCAGGGGAGCTATGGCTACACCTTC
CASSQSQGSYGYTF
>.|TRBV3-1|TRBJ1-2|.
TGTGCCAGCAGCCGGGAATGGGTGGGTGGCTACACCTTC
CASSREWVGGYTF
>few|TRBV12-3/TRBV12-4|TRBJ2-3|.
TGTGCCAGCAGCCAAGTTGGGGGGACGCAGTATTTT
CASSQVGGTQYF
>many|TRBV7-9|TRBJ2-3|.
TGTGCCAGCAGCGTCCGCGGGAGCACAGATACGCAGTATTTT
CASSVRGSTDTQYF
>few|TRBV25-1|TRBJ1-2|.
TGTGCCAGCAGATCCGGGACGAGGGGCTACACCTTC
CASRSGTRGYTF
>.|TRBV18|TRBJ2-1|.
TGTGCCAGCTCGCCATATAGACAGGAACCTAGGCGGGGTGAGCAGTTCTTC
CASSPYRQEPRRGEQFF
>.|TRBV27|TRBJ2-2|TRBD2
TGTGCCAGCAGTTTCCAGGGGACTAGCGGGGGGGCCGGGGAGCTGTTTTTT
CASSFQGTSGGAGELFF
>many|TRBV20-1|TRBJ2-7|.
TGCAGTCTCCAGGGTGGGTACGAGCAGTACTTC
CSLQGGYEQYF
>many|TRBV29-1|TRBJ2-3|.
TGCAGCGTTGAAGCGGGGGTCACAGATACGCAGTATTTT
CSVEAGVTDTQYF
>.|TRBV4-1|TRBJ2-1|.
TGCGCCAGCAGCCAAGTCTATGGGCAGGACAATGAGCAGTTCTTC
CASSQVYGQDNEQFF
>.|TRBV15|TRBJ1-5|.
TGTGCCACCAGCCTCGGACAATATAGCAATCAGCCCCAGCATTTT
CATSLGQYSNQPQHF
>.|TRBV7-3|TRBJ2-2|TRBD2
TGTGCCAGCAGCACGAATATAGCGGGGGCCGGGGAGCTGTTTTTT
CASSTNIAGAGELFF
>.|TRBV3-1|TRBJ2-3|TRBD2
TGTGCCAGCAGCCCGACTAGCGGGGACACAGATACGCAGTATTTT
CASSPTSGDTDTQYF
>many|TRBV12-3/TRBV12-4|TRBJ2-5|.
TGTGCCAGCATTCTCGGGGGGAACAGGGGGGAGACCCAGTACTTC
CASILGGNRGETQYF